This T cell receptor (beta chain) stems from a study of CD8+ T cells in alopecia areata. V dropped 4 bases and J dropped 2 bases, with 17 bases sitting between them. Germline V gene lookup returns CDR1 GTSNPN and CDR2 SVGIG (reference sequence). The CDR3 spans 15 residues. Extracted from the samples, RNA was reverse transcribed into cDNA to serve as the sequencing template. The table came from immunoSEQ multiplex PCR; TCRdb's copy has only in-frame clones and leaves some out. The sample carries 95,000 to 110,000 clones, roughly 50% recorded once. Findings and caveats of the study: Resident alphabeta T-cell populations of normal skin are likewise subject to sequencing in scalp samples. Elevated clonality characterized lesional scalp relative to normal scalp, particularly in alopecia totalis/universalis.

Comments on this clone: Its specificity is unknown.

This chain joins TRBV30 and TRBJ2-5, with D perhaps being TRBD1 or TRBD2 (7 bases each). This sequence originates from a human donor in good health. The material sequenced was CD4+ T cells sorted from blood. CDR3 coding DNA: TGTGCCTGGACCAGGGGGGGCGTTGGTCAAGAGACCCAGTACTTC. This codes for CAWTRGGVGQETQYF.